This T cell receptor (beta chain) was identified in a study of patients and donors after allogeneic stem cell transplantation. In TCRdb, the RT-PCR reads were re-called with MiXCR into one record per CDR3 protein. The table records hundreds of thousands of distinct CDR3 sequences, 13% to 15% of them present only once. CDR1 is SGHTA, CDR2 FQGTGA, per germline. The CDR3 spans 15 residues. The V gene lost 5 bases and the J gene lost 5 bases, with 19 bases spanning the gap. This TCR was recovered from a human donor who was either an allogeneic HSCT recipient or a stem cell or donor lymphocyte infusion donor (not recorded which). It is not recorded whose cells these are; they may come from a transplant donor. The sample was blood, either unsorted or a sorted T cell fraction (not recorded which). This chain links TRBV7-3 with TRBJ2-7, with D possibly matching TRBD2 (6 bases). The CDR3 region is CASSPDGLPGDEQYF. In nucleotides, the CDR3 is TGTGCCAGCAGCCCGGACGGGCTGCCGGGGGACGAGCAGTACTTC. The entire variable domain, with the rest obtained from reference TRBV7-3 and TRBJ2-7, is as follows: GAGVSQTPSNKVTEKGKYVELRCDPISGHTALYWYRQSLGQGPEFLIYFQGTGAADDSGLPNDRFFAVRPEGSVSTLKIQRTERGDSAVYLCASSPDGLPGDEQYFGPGTRLTVT.